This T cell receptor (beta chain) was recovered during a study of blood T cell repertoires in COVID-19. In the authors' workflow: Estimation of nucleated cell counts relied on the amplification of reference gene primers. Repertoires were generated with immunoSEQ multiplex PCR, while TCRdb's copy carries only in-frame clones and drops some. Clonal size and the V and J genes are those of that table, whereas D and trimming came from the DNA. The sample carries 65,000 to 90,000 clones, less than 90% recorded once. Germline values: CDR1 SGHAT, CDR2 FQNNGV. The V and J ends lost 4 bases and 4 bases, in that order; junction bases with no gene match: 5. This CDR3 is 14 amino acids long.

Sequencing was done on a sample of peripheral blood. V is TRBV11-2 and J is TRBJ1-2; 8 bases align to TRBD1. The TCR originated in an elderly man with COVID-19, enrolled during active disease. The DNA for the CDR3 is TGTGCCAGCAGCTCTGACAGGGGAGGCTATGGCTACACCTTC. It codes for CASSSDRGGYGYTF.